This TCR beta chain was sequenced in a study of beta chain features in type 1 diabetes. The isolated RNA, all of it, was reverse transcribed, so expressed TCRB transcripts were what got sequenced. Sequenced by immunoSEQ multiplex PCR; TCRdb stores in-frame clones only, minus some. This repertoire shows under 950,000 clones, around a sixth found once; its top ten account for 0.02% to 0.03%. Germline V gene sequence: CDR1 MNHNS, CDR2 SASEGT. This CDR3 is built from 12 residues. V shed 6 bases and J shed 3 bases, with 6 bases lying between them. The sample was naive CD4+ T cells from blood. The receptor's source is a woman in her late teens or twenties in good health. J is TRBJ1-5 and V is TRBV6-1, with D hard to call. The CDR3 bases are TGTGCCAGCAGACGAAACAATCAGCCCCAGCATTTT. This translates into CASRRNNQPQHF.